This record covers a single T cell receptor beta chain. The antigen is undetermined. The repertoire was sequenced with immunoSEQ multiplex PCR; TCRdb's copy has only in-frame clones and lacks some. The sample has some 450,000 clones; roughly 91% are singletons. The data belong to a study of Ad26.COV2.S vaccination and SARS-CoV-2 variants. Looking at the study overall: Ad26.COV2.S, an intramuscular injection, was given once or twice 56 days apart.

CDR3 size: 14 residues. The germline CDR1 and CDR2 sequences are MNHEY and SMNVEV (reference sequence). Trimming at V came to 3 bases and at J to 4 bases, leaving 6 bases not matched to a gene. Notes on the study in general: Among vaccine recipients, spike-specific TCR breadth exceeded that of placebo recipients. An underestimation of total T cell responses may have resulted from the TCR breadth and depth analyses.

Treatment in this sample: roughly 18 received Ad26.COV2.S at low or high dose, single or two shots; about 5 received placebo; per-sample allocation not given. It was on day 63 after the first vaccine or placebo injection that samples were taken. The sequences come from peripheral blood, collected in a trial of Ad26.COV2.S vaccine versus placebo. The chain couples TRBV27 to TRBJ2-7; 7 bases are shared with TRBD1. This clonotype originated in a person aged 18 to 59 who received the Ad26.COV2.S COVID-19 vaccine or a placebo. The CDR3 spells CASSFEGARYEQYF. The CDR3 region has the DNA TGTGCCAGCAGTTTTGAGGGGGCTAGGTACGAGCAGTACTTC.